This T cell receptor (beta chain) was profiled in a study of blood T cell repertoires in COVID-19. Generated by immunoSEQ multiplex PCR, the TCRdb table keeps only in-frame clones and is missing some. Of about 160,000 clones listed, approximately 93% are singletons. The germline CDR1 and CDR2 sequences are SGHNT and YYREEE (reference sequence). The V end was cut by 0 bases, the J end by 7 bases, with 10 bases between. CDR3 length: 13 amino acids. This receptor was obtained from a woman in her sixties with COVID-19, enrolled during active disease. Source material: peripheral blood. The V and J genes are TRBV5-4 and TRBJ1-1; D gene ambiguous. CDR3 nucleotides: TGTGCCAGCAGCTTGGGCCACGGTCTTGAAGCTTTCTTT. Encoded protein: CASSLGHGLEAFF. Full variable domain (remainder filled in from reference TRBV5-4 and TRBJ1-1): ETGVTQSPTHLIKTRGQQVTLRCSSQSGHNTVSWYQQALGQGPQFIFQYYREEENGRGNFPPRFSGLQFPNYSSELNVNALELDDSALYLCASSLGHGLEAFFGQGTRLTVV.